What follows describes a single TCR beta chain. TCRdb's table, derived via immunoSEQ multiplex PCR, lists solely in-frame clones and lacks some. The sample consists of 70,000 to 75,000 clones, 84% of them appearing once. The data are from a study of PD-L1 blockade in urothelial cancer. Described time point: pretreatment peripheral blood. Trimming took 3 bases from V and 3 from J; bases not matched to a gene: 10. The CDR3 runs 17 residues. Per the germline V gene, CDR1 is LNHDA and CDR2 is SQIVND (reference sequence). The source is a woman in her 70s with urothelial cancer. This chain links TRBV19 with TRBJ2-1, with 8 bases fitting TRBD1. This specimen consisted of PBMCs, obtained around atezolizumab (anti-PD-L1) treatment. The CDR3 reads CASSIRRQDRGYNEQFF. The CDR3 DNA is TGTGCCAGTAGTATTCGGAGACAAGACAGGGGCTACAATGAGCAGTTCTTC.